This T cell receptor (beta chain) was found in a study of cytomegalovirus exposure and HLA in healthy donors. Study-level findings and limits: In vitro data verified three CMV-associated chains as specific for CMV antigens.

This clone was counted once. Its antigen is undetermined. PCR employed 60 Vbeta and 13 Jbeta primers. TCRdb's copy holds only in-frame clones and misses some; the assay was immunoSEQ multiplex PCR. The sample shows approximately 190,000 clones, around 85% of them seen only once. The specimen was PBMCs. This clonotype was sampled from a man over 45 in good health and CMV-seronegative.

The CDR3 region has the DNA TGTGCCAGCAGCGCTCGACAGGGAACGCAGTATTTT. Its translation: CASSARQGTQYF. This rearrangement joins TRBV11-1 to TRBJ2-3; 7 bases fit TRBD1. V dropped 5 bases and J dropped 9; count of bases not matched to a gene: 5. The CDR3 runs to 12 residues. CDR1 is SGHAT, CDR2 FQDESV, per germline (reference sequence). Full variable domain (remainder filled in from reference TRBV11-1 and TRBJ2-3): EAEVAQSPRYKITEKSQAVAFWCDPISGHATLYWYRQILGQGPELLVQFQDESVVDDSQLPKDRFSAERLKGVDSTLKIQPAELGDSAMYLCASSARQGTQYFGPGTRLTVL.